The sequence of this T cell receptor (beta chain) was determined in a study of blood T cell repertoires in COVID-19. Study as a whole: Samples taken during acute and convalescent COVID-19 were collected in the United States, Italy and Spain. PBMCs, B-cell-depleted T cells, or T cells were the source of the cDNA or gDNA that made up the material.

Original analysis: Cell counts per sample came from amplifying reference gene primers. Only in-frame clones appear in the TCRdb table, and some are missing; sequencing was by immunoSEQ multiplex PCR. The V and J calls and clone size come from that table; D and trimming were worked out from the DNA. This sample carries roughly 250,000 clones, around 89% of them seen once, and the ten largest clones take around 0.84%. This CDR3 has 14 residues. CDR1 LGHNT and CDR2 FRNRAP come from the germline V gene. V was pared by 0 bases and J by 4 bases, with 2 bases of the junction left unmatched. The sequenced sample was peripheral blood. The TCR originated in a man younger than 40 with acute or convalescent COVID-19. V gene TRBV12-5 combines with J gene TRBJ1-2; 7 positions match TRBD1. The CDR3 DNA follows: TGTGCTAGTGGTTTGGTCCCAGGGGGCTATGGCTACACCTTC. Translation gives CASGLVPGGYGYTF.